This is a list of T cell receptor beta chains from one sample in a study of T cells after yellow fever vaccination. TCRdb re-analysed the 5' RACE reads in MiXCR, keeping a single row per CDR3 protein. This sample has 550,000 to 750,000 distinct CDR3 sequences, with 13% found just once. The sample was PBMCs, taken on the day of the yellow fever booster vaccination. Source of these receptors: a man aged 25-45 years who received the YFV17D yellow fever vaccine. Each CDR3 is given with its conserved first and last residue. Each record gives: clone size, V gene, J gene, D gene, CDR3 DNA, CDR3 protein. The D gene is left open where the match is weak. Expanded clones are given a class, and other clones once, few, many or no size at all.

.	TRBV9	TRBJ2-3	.	TGTGCCAGCAGCGCCATGGCGGGGCAGAGAACAGATACGCAGTATTTT	CASSAMAGQRTDTQYF
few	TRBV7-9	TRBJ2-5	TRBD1	TGTGCCAGCAGCTTAGGTCGGGACAGTAGGACCCAGTACTTC	CASSLGRDSRTQYF
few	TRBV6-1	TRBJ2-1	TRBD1	TGTGCCAGCAGTCTCCGGGACAGGGGTGGCAATGAGCAGTTCTTC	CASSLRDRGGNEQFF
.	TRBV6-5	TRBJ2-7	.	TGTGCCAGCAGTAATACAGGGGAGCAGTACTTC	CASSNTGEQYF
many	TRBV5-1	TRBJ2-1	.	TGCGCCAGCAGCCAACCGGAGGGTGAGCAGTTCTTC	CASSQPEGEQFF
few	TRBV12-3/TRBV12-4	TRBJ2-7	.	TGTGCCAGCAGCTCCTATACAGGGAGCGAGCAGTACTTC	CASSSYTGSEQYF
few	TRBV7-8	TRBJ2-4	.	TGTGCCAGCAGCTTAGAGGAGGCGCCCATCGTAGCCAAAAACATTCAGTACTTC	CASSLEEAPIVAKNIQYF
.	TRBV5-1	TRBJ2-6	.	TGCGCCAGCAGCATAGAGGGGCCCGGGGCCAACGTCCTGACTTTC	CASSIEGPGANVLTF
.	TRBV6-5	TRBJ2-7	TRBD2	TGTGCCAGCAGTTACTCGAGTAGAGCGGGGCCTACCTACGAGCAGTACTTC	CASSYSSRAGPTYEQYF
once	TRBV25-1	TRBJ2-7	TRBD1	TGTGCCAGCAGTGAGGGGACAGCCTACGAGCAGTACTTC	CASSEGTAYEQYF
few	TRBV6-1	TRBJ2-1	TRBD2	TGTGCCAGCAGTCCGCGGGGGGTAGTACGTTGGAATGAGCAGTTCTTC	CASSPRGVVRWNEQFF
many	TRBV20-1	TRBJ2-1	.	TGCAGTGCTAGAGATCTTTCCAACTACAATGAGCAGTTCTTC	CSARDLSNYNEQFF
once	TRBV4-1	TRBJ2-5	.	TGCGCCAGCAGCCAAGCCCCAGGGGACCAAGAGACCCAGTACTTC	CASSQAPGDQETQYF
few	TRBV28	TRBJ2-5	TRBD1	TGTGCCAGTATCGGGACAGGGGGCGCCGGGGAGACCCAGTACTTC	CASIGTGGAGETQYF
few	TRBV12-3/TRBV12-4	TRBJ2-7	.	TGTGCCAGCAGTGACACAGGACCCTTCTACGAGCAGTACTTC	CASSDTGPFYEQYF
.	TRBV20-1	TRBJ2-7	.	TGCAGTGCTAGAGTACTTAGTCCCCACGAGCAGTACTTC	CSARVLSPHEQYF
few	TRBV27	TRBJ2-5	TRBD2	TGTGCCAGCAGTTTAATCCCTAGCGGAGGGTTGGAGACCCAGTACTTC	CASSLIPSGGLETQYF
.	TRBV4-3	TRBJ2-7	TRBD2	TGCGCCAGCAGCCAGGCCCGTTACGGGGGGGACGAGCAGTACTTC	CASSQARYGGDEQYF
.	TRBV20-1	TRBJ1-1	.	TGCAGTGCTAGAGGTTCGTGGGTGGAAAAGAACACTGAAGCTTTCTTT	CSARGSWVEKNTEAFF